This T cell receptor (beta chain) was documented in a study of CD8+ T cells in alopecia areata. As for the study in general: Twice daily, treated patients received 5 to 10 mg of oral tofacitinib. Study-wide results and caveats: Patients shared TCRs less clearly than mice did, possibly for HLA-related reasons. Higher clonality was seen in lesional scalp than in normal scalp, especially in alopecia totalis/universalis.

V was trimmed by 5 bases and J by 4 bases, leaving 17 bases between them. Per the germline V gene, CDR1 is SEHNR and CDR2 is FQNEAQ (reference sequence). The CDR3 contains 15 residues. Samples from alopecia areata patients were lesional scalp punch biopsies and peripheral blood. Investigators isolated RNA and reverse transcribed it into cDNA to act as the sequencing template. The table came from immunoSEQ multiplex PCR; TCRdb's copy has only in-frame clones and leaves some out. The data show about 200,000 clones, 50% to 65% seen once. Concerning this clone: The antigen remains undetermined.

The sample here was CD4+ T cells sorted from blood, taken at week 0. This chain joins TRBV7-9 and TRBJ2-5; D unclear. The receptor was derived from a human donor with alopecia areata. CDR3 DNA sequence: TGTGCCAGCAGCCCATCGACATCTCTTCTAGAGACCCAGTACTTC. It translates to CASSPSTSLLETQYF.